The 29 T cell receptor beta chains reported below all come from one sample, sequenced in a study of regulatory T cells in long-lasting Graves disease. Both iRepertoire HTBI primers and Arm-PCR of CDR3 regions were used to build the TCR beta libraries. TCRdb ran MiXCR on the multiplex PCR reads and lists one entry per CDR3 protein. The data hold about 460,000 distinct CDR3 sequences, with 22% observed a single time. Time point: persistent/refractory GD, antithyroid drugs over 5 years with positive TRAb. RNA from PBMCs was the source of the TCR library. The sequencing here drew on peripheral blood mononuclear cells (PBMCs), taken when the disease was refractory, from a patient treated with antithyroid drugs. The origin of the receptors is a female donor with Graves disease.

The sample holds a few counts of this clonotype. This sequence joins TRBV29-1 and TRBJ2-3; possibly TRBD1 for D (5 bases). Germline CDR1 SQVTM, CDR2 ANQGSEA. Trimming shortened V by 5 bases and J by 2 bases, and 14 bases separated the two germline ends. CDR3 size: 14 residues. CDR3 sequence (DNA): TGCAGCGTTAGTGTTACAGGAAACACAGATACGCAGTATTTT. Translating it yields CSVSVTGNTDTQYF.

V usage is TRBV3-1 and J usage is TRBJ2-7; D gene ambiguous. Between the trimmed V and J ends, which lost 0 bases and 7 bases, there was a span of 10 bases. In germline, CDR1 is LGHDT, CDR2 YNNKEL (reference sequence). This CDR3 is 13 amino acids long. The CDR3 reads CASSQDRLREQYF. The CDR3 DNA follows: TGTGCCAGCAGCCAAGATCGCCTACGGGAGCAGTACTTC.

The rearrangement links TRBV6-2 or TRBV6-3 to TRBJ1-1; D perhaps matches TRBD1 (5 bases). This CDR3 has 15 residues. Trimming cost V 0 bases and J 0 bases, with 8 bases left between them. Looked up from germline, CDR1 is MNHEY and CDR2 is SVGEGT. CDR3 amino acids: CASSYSGEVNTEAFF. Written as DNA, the CDR3 is TGTGCCAGCAGTTACTCGGGGGAGGTGAACACTGAAGCTTTCTTT.

The chain couples TRBV19 to TRBJ1-1; TRBD1 matches at 7 bases. CDR3 length: 15 amino acids. Germline V CDR1 and CDR2: LNHDA, SQIVND (reference sequence). V lost 3 bases to trimming and J lost 6 bases; unmatched junction nucleotides: 10. The CDR3 loop reads CASSIPLTGRAEAFF. DNA of the CDR3: TGTGCCAGTAGTATTCCACTGACAGGGAGGGCTGAAGCTTTCTTT.

This clonotype was detected ten times or more. V usage is TRBV6-1 and J usage is TRBJ1-6; TRBD1 matches 9 bases. The ends lost 4 bases at V and 3 bases at J; junction bases unmatched: 10. The germline gives CDR1 MNHNS, CDR2 SASEGT. The CDR3 loop spans 18 amino acids. The CDR3 DNA is TGTGCCAGCAGTGGAAAAGACAGGGGGAACCACTATAATTCACCCCTCCACTTT. Translating gives CASSGKDRGNHYNSPLHF.

Note on this clonotype: A much larger clone sits a single nucleotide away, making a read error possible. This chain connects TRBV10-3 to TRBJ2-7; D might be TRBD2 (6 bases). V shed 8 bases and J shed 3 bases, with 14 bases lying between them. This CDR3 has 13 amino acids. Germline V gene data show CDR1 as ENHRY and CDR2 as SYGVKD. The CDR3 DNA reads as TGTGCCATCCAATGCGGGGCCAACTACGAGCAGTACTTC. Encoded protein: CAIQCGANYEQYF.

The genes are TRBV15 and TRBJ1-5; 10 nucleotides align to TRBD1. Germline trimming cut 2 bases from V and 3 bases from J; bases unmatched to any gene: 13. CDR3 length: 19 amino acids. Germline V CDR1 and CDR2: LNHNV, YYDKDF (reference sequence). CDR3 amino acids: CATSRSPGQGLVVNQPQHF. The CDR3 nucleotides are TGTGCCACCAGCAGATCACCGGGACAGGGGTTAGTGGTCAATCAGCCCCAGCATTTT.

This clonotype was found a few times. CDR3 in amino acids: CASSDERQGVTQETQYF. As DNA, the CDR3 is TGTGCCAGCAGCGACGAAAGACAGGGGGTAACCCAAGAGACCCAGTACTTC. This rearrangement joins TRBV14 to TRBJ2-5; 9 positions match TRBD1. V lost 5 bases, J lost 1 base, and 11 bases stayed unmatched. Germline V lookup: CDR1 SGHDN, CDR2 FVKESK. CDR3 length equals 17 residues.

This clonotype occurred a few times. The chain couples TRBV7-2 to TRBJ1-1, with 8 bases identical to TRBD1. V lost 5 bases and J lost 0; bases outside the gene matches: 20. Germline assignment: CDR1 SGHTA and CDR2 FQGNSA. The CDR3 spans 20 residues. CDR3 in DNA: TGTGCCAGCAGCGCCGGACAGGGTGGGTTTCGAGGACGTCTGAACACTGAAGCTTTCTTT. Encoded protein: CASSAGQGGFRGRLNTEAFF.

In this sample, this clonotype turned up many times. The CDR3 coding sequence is TGTGCCAGCAGCTTAGGACCCCCATCGCAAGGCTACACCTTC. It specifies CASSLGPPSQGYTF. J is TRBJ1-2 and V is TRBV7-2; D is undetermined. V shed 1 base and J shed 8 bases, with 14 bases lying between them. The CDR3 is 14 amino acids. Germline V gene lookup returns CDR1 SGHTA and CDR2 FQGNSA.

This clonotype occurred many times. The rearrangement joins TRBV28 to TRBJ1-1; 7 nucleotides align to TRBD1. J gave up 10 bases and V 3 bases, and 14 bases lay outside the gene matches. Germline V gene lookup returns CDR1 MDHEN and CDR2 SYDVKM. The CDR3 has 15 amino acids. The CDR3 loop is CASSFPPPGQNRAFF. CDR3 coding DNA: TGTGCCAGCAGTTTCCCACCACCGGGACAGAACCGAGCTTTCTTT. The full variable domain, rest sourced from reference TRBV28 and TRBJ1-1, is DVKVTQSSRYLVKRTGEKVFLECVQDMDHENMFWYRQDPGLGLRLIYFSYDVKMKEKGDIPEGYSVSREKKERFSLILESASTNQTSMYLCASSFPPPGQNRAFFGQGTRLTVV.

This clonotype has a handful of counts. The chain links TRBV4-3 to TRBJ1-2; TRBD1 is a possible D gene (5 bases). The CDR3 runs to 14 residues. Germline CDR1 LGHNA, CDR2 YSLEER. Trimming left V 0 bases short and J 0 bases short, with 5 bases between. Here the CDR3 DNA reads TGCGCCAGCAGCCAAGAGACAGCTAACTATGGCTACACCTTC. This gives the protein CASSQETANYGYTF.

The chain combines TRBV12-5 with TRBJ2-5; TRBD2 agrees at 9 bases. Trimming at V came to 0 bases and at J to 5 bases, leaving 10 bases not matched to a gene. CDR3 length: 17 amino acids. Germline V lookup: CDR1 LGHNT, CDR2 FRNRAP. CDR3 DNA sequence: TGTGCTAGTGGTTTGGTACTGCCTAGCGGGGTTCTGGAGACCCAGTACTTC. Translated, it gives CASGLVLPSGVLETQYF.

This clonotype was observed many times. V and J are TRBV6-1 and TRBJ2-7, with unresolved D. The CDR3 extends over 15 amino acids. V shed 0 bases and J shed 2 bases, with 11 bases lying between them. CDR1 and CDR2 (germline): MNHNS, SASEGT. The CDR3 region has the DNA TGTGCCAGCAGTGAAGCGCTACCGTACCCCTACGAGCAGTACTTC. It specifies CASSEALPYPYEQYF.

This clonotype was recorded many times. This sequence joins TRBV2 and TRBJ2-2, with 9 bases aligning to TRBD2. J gave up 7 bases and V 2 bases, and 8 bases lay outside the gene matches. The CDR3 length is 16 residues. Germline CDR1 and CDR2: SNHLY and FYNNEI. The DNA for the CDR3 is TGTGCCAGCAGTGAACTACGCGGGAGGGCCGTCGGGGAGCTGTTTTTT. Translation gives CASSELRGRAVGELFF.

CDR3 region: CATSVGGRNEKLFF. CDR3 nucleotide sequence: TGTGCCACCAGCGTCGGGGGCAGGAATGAAAAACTGTTTTTT. The J gene is TRBJ1-4, the V gene TRBV15; D perhaps matches TRBD1 (6 bases). V lost 5 bases and J 5 bases, leaving 12 bases between the germline ends. The germline V gene has CDR1 LNHNV and CDR2 YYDKDF (reference sequence). CDR3 length: 14 amino acids.

V is TRBV6-2 or TRBV6-3 and J is TRBJ1-5, with a tentative D call TRBD1 (5 bases). Germline CDR1 reads MNHEY; CDR2 reads SVGEGT. This CDR3 is built from 13 residues. Trimming took 5 bases from V and 4 from J, leaving 9 bases between them. The CDR3 reads CASSDRFNQPQHF. CDR3 DNA sequence: TGTGCCAGCAGTGACAGATTTAATCAGCCCCAGCATTTT.

The chain is built from TRBV9 and TRBJ1-5; the match to TRBD1 covers 9 bases. The length of the CDR3 is 15 residues. The germline V gene encodes CDR1 SGDLS and CDR2 YYNGEE. J gave up 7 bases and V 3 bases, and 8 bases lay outside the gene matches. In DNA form, the CDR3 reads TGTGCCAGCAGCGCACACCGGGACAGGGACCAGCCCCAGCATTTT. It yields the protein CASSAHRDRDQPQHF.

This clonotype showed up many times. The chain combines TRBV27 with TRBJ1-1; no clear D. The V gene's germline CDR1 is MNHEY and CDR2 SMNVEV (reference sequence). V was clipped by 3 bases and J by 4 bases, with 18 bases between them. The CDR3 sequence is 16 residues long. The CDR3 region is CASSFDTSGRVTEAFF. The CDR3 DNA sequence: TGTGCCAGCAGTTTTGACACTTCAGGTAGGGTCACTGAAGCTTTCTTT.

The chain uses TRBV19 and TRBJ1-5, with D unresolved. This CDR3 is built from 12 residues. Germline lookup yields CDR1 LNHDA and CDR2 SQIVND (reference sequence). Trimming shortened V by 8 bases and J by 3 bases, and 8 bases separated the two germline ends. The DNA for the CDR3 is TGTGCCAGTCAGAGGATCAATCAGCCCCAGCATTTT. Its protein is CASQRINQPQHF.

This chain links TRBV7-2 with TRBJ2-5; the D call may be TRBD1 or TRBD2 (5 bases each). The CDR3 totals 15 residues. V lost 5 bases and J lost 5, with 18 bases in between. In germline, CDR1 is SGHTA, CDR2 FQGNSA. CDR3 amino acids: CASSPRSGRRETQYF. DNA of the CDR3: TGTGCCAGCAGCCCCCGTTCGGGGCGACGGGAGACCCAGTACTTC.

This clonotype has ten or more counts. The rearrangement links TRBV7-6 to TRBJ2-5; D gene uncertain. V gave up 1 base and J gave up 6 bases, with 6 bases separating them. This CDR3 spans 12 amino acids. Germline V CDR1 and CDR2: SGHVS, FNYEAQ. The CDR3 DNA sequence: TGTGCCAGCAGCTTAGTCGACCAGACCCAGTACTTC. It is translated as CASSLVDQTQYF.

In regard to this clonotype: A read error may explain this, as a much larger clone is one base away. This chain connects TRBV6-5 to TRBJ1-5; 8 nucleotides agree with TRBD1. Per germline, CDR1 MNHEY and CDR2 SVGAGI. There are 15 residues in the CDR3. CDR3 in DNA: TGTGCCAGCAGTTACCCAGGGGGCGCGCATCAGCCCCGGCATTTT. Translation gives CASSYPGGAHQPRHF.

The CDR3 DNA is TGTGCCAGCAGATCGGTTCAGGGAGATAATGAAAAACTGTTTTTT. Translated, it gives CASRSVQGDNEKLFF. The chain is built from TRBV6-2 or TRBV6-3 and TRBJ1-4; D is possibly TRBD1 (5 bases). The CDR3 loop spans 15 amino acids. Germline V gives CDR1 MNHEY, CDR2 SVGEGT. Deletions cut 6 bases from V and 4 bases from J, with 15 bases between.

Worth noting for this clonotype: Since a much larger clone is just one base distant, this may be a read error. In DNA, the CDR3 is TGTGCCTGCAGTTTAATGGGCCCTGAAGCTTTCTTT. It specifies CACSLMGPEAFF. The rearrangement joins TRBV28 to TRBJ1-1; D remains unclear. CDR1 is MDHEN and CDR2 is SYDVKM in the germline V gene. CDR3 size: 12 residues. Full variable domain (outside the CDR3, taken from reference TRBV28 and TRBJ1-1): DVKVTQSSRYLVKRTGEKVFLECVQDMDHENMFWYRQDPGLGLRLIYFSYDVKMKEKGDIPEGYSVSREKKERFSLILESASTNQTSMYLCACSLMGPEAFFGQGTRLTVV.

The sample holds many counts of this clonotype. This chain uses TRBV20-1 with TRBJ1-5; maybe TRBD1 (5 bases). This CDR3 is built from 16 residues. V was trimmed by 4 bases and J by 4 bases, leaving 20 bases between them. The germline gives CDR1 DFQATT, CDR2 SNEGSKA (reference sequence). CDR3 in DNA: TGCAGTGCTATCCGGGAGACAGCAGCGTTGAATCAGCCCCAGCATTTT. This encodes CSAIRETAALNQPQHF.

The table lists this clonotype with many counts. The chain is built from TRBV28 and TRBJ1-5, with 9 bases lining up with TRBD1. V was pared by 6 bases and J by 4 bases, with 4 bases of the junction left unmatched. This CDR3 comprises 14 residues. Germline V gene lookup returns CDR1 MDHEN and CDR2 SYDVKM. The CDR3, as DNA: TGTGCCAGCAGGCGACAGGGGGAAAATCAGCCCCAGCATTTT. Residues: CASRRQGENQPQHF. Full variable domain (remainder filled in from reference TRBV28 and TRBJ1-5): DVKVTQSSRYLVKRTGEKVFLECVQDMDHENMFWYRQDPGLGLRLIYFSYDVKMKEKGDIPEGYSVSREKKERFSLILESASTNQTSMYLCASRRQGENQPQHFGDGTRLSIL.

This clonotype was counted a few times. A junction boundary mismatches the germline segment, possibly from a read error. The chain recombines TRBV10-3 with TRBJ2-6; either TRBD1 or TRBD2 may fit D (6 bases each). The CDR3 spans 18 residues. Germline V CDR1 and CDR2: ENHRY, SYGVKD. For the CDR3, the DNA is TGTGCCAGCAGTTATACTGGGGGGCTAATTACTGGGGCCAACGTCCTGACTTTC. This codes for CASSYTGGLITGANVLTF.

This clonotype has at least ten counts. The chain recombines TRBV28 with TRBJ1-2, with 12 bases that match TRBD1. Losses at the gene ends were 6 bases for V and 4 bases for J; bases not matched to a gene: 6. This CDR3 is 15 amino acids long. CDR1 is MDHEN and CDR2 is SYDVKM in the germline V gene. The CDR3 loop is CASSLGQGAGYGYTF. CDR3 bases: TGTGCCAGCAGCTTGGGACAGGGGGCGGGCTATGGCTACACCTTC.